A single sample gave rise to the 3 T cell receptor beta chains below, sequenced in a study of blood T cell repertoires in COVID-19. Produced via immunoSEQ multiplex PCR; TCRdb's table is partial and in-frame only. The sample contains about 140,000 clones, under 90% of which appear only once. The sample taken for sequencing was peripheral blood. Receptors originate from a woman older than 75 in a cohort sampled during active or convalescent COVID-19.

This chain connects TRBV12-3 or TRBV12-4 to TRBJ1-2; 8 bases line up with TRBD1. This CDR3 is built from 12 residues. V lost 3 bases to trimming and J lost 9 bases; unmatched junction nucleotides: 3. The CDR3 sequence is CASSFGQGSYTF. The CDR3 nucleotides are TGTGCCAGCAGTTTTGGACAGGGTAGCTACACCTTC.

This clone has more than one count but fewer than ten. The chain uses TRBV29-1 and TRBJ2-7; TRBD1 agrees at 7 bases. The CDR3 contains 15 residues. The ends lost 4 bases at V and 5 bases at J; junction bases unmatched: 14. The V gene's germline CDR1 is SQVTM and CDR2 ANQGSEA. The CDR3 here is CSVVIRDSVFHEQYF. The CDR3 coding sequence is TGCAGCGTTGTGATTCGGGACAGTGTTTTCCACGAGCAGTACTTC.

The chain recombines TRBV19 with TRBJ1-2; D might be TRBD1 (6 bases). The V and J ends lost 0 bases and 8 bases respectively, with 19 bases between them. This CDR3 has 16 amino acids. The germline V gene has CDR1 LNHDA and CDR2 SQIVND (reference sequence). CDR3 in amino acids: CASSIETGAGSRGYTF. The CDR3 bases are TGTGCCAGTAGTATAGAGACAGGCGCAGGGTCGAGGGGCTACACCTTC.